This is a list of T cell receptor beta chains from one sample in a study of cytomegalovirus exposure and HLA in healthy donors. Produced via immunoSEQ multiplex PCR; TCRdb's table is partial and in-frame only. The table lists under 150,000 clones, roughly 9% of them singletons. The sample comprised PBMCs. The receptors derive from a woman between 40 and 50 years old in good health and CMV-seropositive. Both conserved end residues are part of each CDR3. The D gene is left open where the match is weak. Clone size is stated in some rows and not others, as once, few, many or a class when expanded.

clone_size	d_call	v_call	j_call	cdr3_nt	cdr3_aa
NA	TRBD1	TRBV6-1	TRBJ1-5	TGTGCCAGCAGTGAATTCAAGGACAGGGCTATCTATCAGCCCCAGCATTTT	CASSEFKDRAIYQPQHF
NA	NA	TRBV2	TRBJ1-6	TGTGCCAGAGGTGTCGGGGGTAAGACACCCCTCCACTTT	CARGVGGKTPLHF
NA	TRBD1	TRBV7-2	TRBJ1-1	TGTGCCAGCAGCTTAGCGACAGGGTCGACTGAAGCTTTCTTT	CASSLATGSTEAFF
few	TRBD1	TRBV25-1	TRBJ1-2	TGTGCCAGCAGTCCCGGGACAGTCTATGGCTACACCTTC	CASSPGTVYGYTF
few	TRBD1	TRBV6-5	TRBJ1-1	TGTGCCAGCAGTCTCGACAGGGTGAGGACTGAAGCTTTCTTT	CASSLDRVRTEAFF
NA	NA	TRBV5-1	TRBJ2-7	TGCGCCAGCAGCTTGGACAGGGAGACCTACGAGCAGTACTTC	CASSLDRETYEQYF
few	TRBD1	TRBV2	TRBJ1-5	TGTGCCAGCAGGGACAGGGGGGACCCCCAGCATTTT	CASRDRGDPQHF
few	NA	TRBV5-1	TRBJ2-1	TGCGCCAGCAGCTTGGCCCTACAGGGATCAAGTGATGAGCAGTTCTTC	CASSLALQGSSDEQFF
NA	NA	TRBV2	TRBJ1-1	TGTGCCAGCAGTGAATGGGGGGTCGGAGGAACTGAAGCTTTCTTT	CASSEWGVGGTEAFF
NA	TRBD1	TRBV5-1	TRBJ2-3	TGCGCCAGCAGCGGTGGGACAGACTACCGCACAGATACGCAGTATTTT	CASSGGTDYRTDTQYF
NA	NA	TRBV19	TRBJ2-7	TGTGCCAGTAGTATAGACCCAGGAAACGAGCAGTACTTC	CASSIDPGNEQYF
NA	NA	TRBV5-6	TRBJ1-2	TGTGCCAGCAGCTCAGGGTATGGCTACACCTTC	CASSSGYGYTF
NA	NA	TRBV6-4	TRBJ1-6	TGTGCCAGCAGTGAGGACCGGGGGGCACCCCTCCACTTT	CASSEDRGAPLHF
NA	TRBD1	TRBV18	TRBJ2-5	TGTGCCAGCTCACCTGATGGACAGGGTTGGACCCAGTACTTC	CASSPDGQGWTQYF
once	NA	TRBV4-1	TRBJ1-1	TGCGCCAGCAGCCAAGATTTGAGGGCAGGTGAAGCTTTCTTT	CASSQDLRAGEAFF
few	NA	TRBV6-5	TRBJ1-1	TGTGCCAGCAGTTACAGGGGGAACACTGAAGCTTTCTTT	CASSYRGNTEAFF
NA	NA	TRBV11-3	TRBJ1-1	TGTGCCAGCAGCCCGTGGACAGAGAACACTGAAGCTTTCTTT	CASSPWTENTEAFF
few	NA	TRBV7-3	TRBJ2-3	TGTGCCAGCAGCTTAACGTTCGGGTCGTACAGCACAGATACGCAGTATTTT	CASSLTFGSYSTDTQYF
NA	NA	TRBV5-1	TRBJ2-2	TGCGCCAGCAGCTTCCGACAGACGAACACCGGGGAGCTGTTTTTT	CASSFRQTNTGELFF
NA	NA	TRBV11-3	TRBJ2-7	TGTGCCAGCAGCTGGGCGGACAGCTACGAGCAGTACTTC	CASSWADSYEQYF
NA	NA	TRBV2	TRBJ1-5	TGTGCCAGCACTTGGGACAATGTGGGGCCCCAGCATTTT	CASTWDNVGPQHF
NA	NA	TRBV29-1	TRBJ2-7	TGCAGCGCAAGTGGACAGCATTACGAGCAGTACTTC	CSASGQHYEQYF
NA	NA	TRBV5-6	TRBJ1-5	TGTGCCAGCAGCTCCGGACATTATAGCAATCAGCCCCAGCATTTT	CASSSGHYSNQPQHF
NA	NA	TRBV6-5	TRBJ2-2	TGTGCCAGCAGTTCCAACACAGTGAACACCGGGGAGCTGTTTTTT	CASSSNTVNTGELFF
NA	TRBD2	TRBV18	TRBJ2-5	TGTGCCAGCTCACCACTAGCGGGGGAGACCCAGTACTTC	CASSPLAGETQYF
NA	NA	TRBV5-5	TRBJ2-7	TGTGCCAGCAGCCCAAACAGAGCCTTCTCCTACGAGCAGTACTTC	CASSPNRAFSYEQYF
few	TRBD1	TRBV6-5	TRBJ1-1	TGTGCCAGCAGTTCCCGGAGGGGGCGGACTGAAGCTTTCTTT	CASSSRRGRTEAFF
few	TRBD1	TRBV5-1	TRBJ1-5	TGCGCCAGCAGCCTGGGGGGTAGGGGGCCCAATCAGCCCCAGCATTTT	CASSLGGRGPNQPQHF
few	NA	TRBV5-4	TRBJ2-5	TGTGCCAGCAGCTTGCGAAGGGGCGGAGAGACCCAGTACTTC	CASSLRRGGETQYF
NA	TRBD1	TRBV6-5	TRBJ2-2	TGTGCCAGCAGTTTGGGACAGGCTAGCTACACCGGGGAGCTGTTTTTT	CASSLGQASYTGELFF
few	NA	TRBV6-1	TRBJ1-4	TGTGCCAGCAGTGAAGCGCAGAAGACAGGTGTAGTGGCTAATGAAAAACTGTTTTTT	CASSEAQKTGVVANEKLFF
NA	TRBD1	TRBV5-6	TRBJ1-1	TGTGCCAGCAGCCCCCCCCGCGGGAGGGGGCGGATGAACACTGAAGCTTTCTTT	CASSPPRGRGRMNTEAFF
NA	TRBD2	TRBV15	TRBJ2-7	TGTGCCACCAGCACTATACTAGCGGGGGTCACCTACGAGCAGTACTTC	CATSTILAGVTYEQYF